This T cell receptor beta chain was documented in a study of blood T cell repertoires in COVID-19. About the research overall: T cells, B-cell-depleted T cells, or PBMCs provided the cDNA or gDNA that served as material.

Original data processing: Reference gene primer amplification in the assay estimated nucleated cell counts. Profiling relied on immunoSEQ multiplex PCR, and the TCRdb table lists in-frame clones only, not all of them. Clone size and V and J calls were adopted from that table, with D and trimming inferred from the DNA. The sample includes approximately 90,000 clones, 81% of them seen just once. This CDR3 comprises 14 residues. The V gene's germline CDR1 is SGHRS and CDR2 YFSETQ. Trimming shortened V by 0 bases and J by 2 bases, and 6 bases separated the two germline ends. The source is a man in his sixties with acute or convalescent COVID-19. Specimen: peripheral blood. The chain employs TRBV5-1 and TRBJ2-1; D might be TRBD2 (5 bases). CDR3 sequence reads: CASSLAGTYNEQFF. CDR3 DNA: TGCGCCAGCAGCTTGGCCGGGACCTACAATGAGCAGTTCTTC.